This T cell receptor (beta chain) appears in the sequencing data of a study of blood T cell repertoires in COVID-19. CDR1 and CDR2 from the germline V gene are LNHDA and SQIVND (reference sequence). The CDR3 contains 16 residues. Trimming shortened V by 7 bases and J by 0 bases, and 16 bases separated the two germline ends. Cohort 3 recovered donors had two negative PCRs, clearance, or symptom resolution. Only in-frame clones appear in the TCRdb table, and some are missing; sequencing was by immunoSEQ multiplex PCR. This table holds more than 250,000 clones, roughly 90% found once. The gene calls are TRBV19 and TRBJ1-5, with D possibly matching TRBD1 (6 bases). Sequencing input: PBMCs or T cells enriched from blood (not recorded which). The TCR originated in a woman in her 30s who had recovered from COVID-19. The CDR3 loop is CASKTGLLYSNQPQHF. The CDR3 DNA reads TGTGCCAGTAAAACAGGGCTACTATATAGCAATCAGCCCCAGCATTTT.